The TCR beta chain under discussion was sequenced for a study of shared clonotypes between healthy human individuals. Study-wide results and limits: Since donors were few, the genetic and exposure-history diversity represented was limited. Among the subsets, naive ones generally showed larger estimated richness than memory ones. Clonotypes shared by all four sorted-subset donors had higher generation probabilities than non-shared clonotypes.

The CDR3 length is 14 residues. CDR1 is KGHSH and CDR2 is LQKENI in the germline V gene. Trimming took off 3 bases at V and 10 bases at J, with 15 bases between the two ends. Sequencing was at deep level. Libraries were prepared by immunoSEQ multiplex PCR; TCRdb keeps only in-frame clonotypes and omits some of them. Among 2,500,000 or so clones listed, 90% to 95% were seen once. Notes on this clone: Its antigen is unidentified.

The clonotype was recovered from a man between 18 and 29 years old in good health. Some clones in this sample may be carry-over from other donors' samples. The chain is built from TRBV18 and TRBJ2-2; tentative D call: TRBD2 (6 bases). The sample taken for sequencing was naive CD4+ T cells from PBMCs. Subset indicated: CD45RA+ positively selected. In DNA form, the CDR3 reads TGTGCCAGCTCACCGGGACTCCCCGCTAAGGAGCTGTTTTTT. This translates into CASSPGLPAKELFF.